The sequence of this T cell receptor beta chain was determined in a study of blood T cell repertoires in COVID-19. Looking at the study overall: Whether acute or convalescent, the COVID-19 samples came from the United States, Italy and Spain. In each case, the material was cDNA or gDNA derived from T cells, B-cell-depleted T cells, or PBMCs.

Authors' processing steps: Estimation of nucleated cell counts relied on the amplification of reference gene primers. Method: immunoSEQ multiplex PCR; TCRdb's copy keeps in-frame clones and lacks some. V, J and clone size derive from that table, while D and trimming were established from the DNA sequence. The table has about 500,000 clones, 75% to 90% seen once. The V gene's germline CDR1 is LGHDT and CDR2 YNNKEL (reference sequence). The CDR3 is 15 residues long. V lost 1 base and J lost 6, with 16 bases in between. The sequenced material came from peripheral blood. The sequence came from a man between 18 and 29 years old with COVID-19, enrolled during active disease. The rearrangement joins TRBV3-1 (or the pseudogene TRBV3-2) to TRBJ2-7; D perhaps matches TRBD2 (6 bases). The CDR3 sequence: CASSQGAGVGGEQYF. CDR3 DNA: TGTGCCAGCAGCCAAGGCGCTGGGGTCGGGGGCGAGCAGTACTTC.